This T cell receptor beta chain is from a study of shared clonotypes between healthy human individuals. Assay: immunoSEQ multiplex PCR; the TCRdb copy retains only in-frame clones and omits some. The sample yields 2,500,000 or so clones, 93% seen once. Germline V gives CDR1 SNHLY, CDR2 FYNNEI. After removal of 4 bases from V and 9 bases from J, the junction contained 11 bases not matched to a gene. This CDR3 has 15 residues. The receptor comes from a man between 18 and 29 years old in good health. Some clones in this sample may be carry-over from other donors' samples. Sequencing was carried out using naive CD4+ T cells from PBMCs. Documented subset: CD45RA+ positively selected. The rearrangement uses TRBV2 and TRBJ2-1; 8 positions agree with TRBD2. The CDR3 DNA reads TGTGCCAGCAGTGGCCCTAGCGGGTATAATAGTGAGCAGTTCTTC. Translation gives CASSGPSGYNSEQFF.